These 13 T cell receptor beta chains came from one sample sequenced in a study of cytomegalovirus exposure and HLA in healthy donors (dated by TCRdb to about 2017). Receptors were amplified or captured by the immunoSEQ multiplex PCR assay. The multiplex PCR relied on a mix of 60 forward primers for TCR Vbeta segments and 13 reverse primers for TCR Jbeta segments. In its TCRdb copy, this immuneACCESS table keeps in-frame sequences only and misses some clones. Where compared with another copy, unresolved V genes explain less than half of these, and the others have no known cause. This sample has about 59,000 clones in its table, and about 89% of those were observed once. About 1.6% of the sample comes from the top ten. Material for sequencing was PBMCs. All receptors come from a man aged 25 to 45 in good health and CMV-seropositive.

This sequence joins TRBV5-1 and TRBJ2-7, with 7 bases aligning to TRBD1. The V gene's germline CDR1 is SGHRS and CDR2 YFSETQ. The V and J ends lost 7 bases and 0 bases, in that order; junction bases with no gene match: 10. The CDR3 runs 15 residues. The CDR3 loop is CASGPDRVSSYEQYF. The CDR3 DNA reads TGCGCCAGCGGCCCTGACAGGGTAAGCTCCTACGAGCAGTACTTC.

J is TRBJ2-3 and V is TRBV7-9; maybe TRBD1 (5 bases). This CDR3 contains 16 residues. Trimming shortened V by 1 base and J by 0 bases, and 11 bases separated the two germline ends. Looked up from germline, CDR1 is SEHNR and CDR2 is FQNEAQ (reference sequence). CDR3: CASSLGQGFSTDTQYF. The CDR3 DNA sequence: TGTGCCAGCAGCTTAGGGCAGGGTTTTAGCACAGATACGCAGTATTTT.

The chain links TRBV7-2 to TRBJ1-6; 12 positions agree with TRBD1. From germline, CDR1 is SGHTA and CDR2 FQGNSA. Losses at the gene ends were 6 bases for V and 9 bases for J; bases not matched to a gene: 3. There are 14 residues in the CDR3. CDR3 sequence reads: CASRPGQGASPLHF. CDR3 coding DNA: TGTGCCAGCAGGCCGGGACAGGGGGCTTCACCCCTCCACTTT.

J is TRBJ1-5 and V is TRBV29-1; D may be TRBD1 (5 bases). The CDR3 covers 14 residues. Germline CDR1 and CDR2: SQVTM and ANQGSEA. V dropped 2 bases and J dropped 0 bases, with 8 bases sitting between them. CDR3 region: CSVETGNSNQPQHF. In nucleotides, the CDR3 is TGCAGCGTTGAAACAGGCAATAGCAATCAGCCCCAGCATTTT.

The chain is built from TRBV9 and TRBJ2-7; 8 bases fit TRBD1. The trim removed 4 bases at V and 1 base at J, leaving 4 bases unmatched. Germline CDR1 SGDLS, CDR2 YYNGEE. The CDR3 covers 14 residues. CDR3 sequence reads: CASSTGQGSYEQYF. The CDR3 DNA reads as TGTGCCAGCAGCACTGGACAGGGATCCTACGAGCAGTACTTC.

This chain joins TRBV5-1 and TRBJ2-1; D not certain. Trimming took 2 bases from V and 3 from J, leaving 12 bases between them. The CDR3 sequence is 15 residues long. Germline assignment: CDR1 SGHRS and CDR2 YFSETQ. The CDR3, as DNA: TGCGCCAGCAGCTTAGACACGGATGGCTACAATGAGCAGTTCTTC. Translating it yields CASSLDTDGYNEQFF.

This clone was recorded a few times. In nucleotides, the CDR3 is TGTGCCAGCAGTTTAAACAGGGGGGACTACGAGCAGTACTTC. As protein: CASSLNRGDYEQYF. V gene TRBV27 combines with J gene TRBJ2-7; 8 nucleotides line up with TRBD1. There are 14 residues in the CDR3. The germline CDR1 and CDR2 sequences are MNHEY and SMNVEV (reference sequence). V dropped 2 bases and J dropped 3; count of bases not matched to a gene: 3.

The chain carries TRBV29-1 and TRBJ2-3; the D gene is possibly TRBD1 (5 bases). V was trimmed by 6 bases and J by 0 bases, leaving 13 bases between them. The CDR3 has 14 amino acids. Germline values: CDR1 SQVTM, CDR2 ANQGSEA. Here the CDR3 reads CSVEEGASTDTQYF. CDR3 in DNA: TGCAGCGTCGAGGAAGGGGCTAGCACAGATACGCAGTATTTT.

The V and J genes are TRBV30 and TRBJ1-5; D might be TRBD1 (6 bases). The CDR3 has 13 residues. The ends were cut back, 0 bases at V and 6 bases at J, with 9 bases in the middle. Per germline, CDR1 GTSNPN and CDR2 SVGIG (reference sequence). CDR3 nucleotides: TGTGCCTGGAGTGTACCAGGGGTTCAGCCCCAGCATTTT. It yields the protein CAWSVPGVQPQHF.

The chain employs TRBV19 and TRBJ1-5, with 10 bases identical to TRBD1. The CDR3 extends over 20 amino acids. The V gene's germline CDR1 is LNHDA and CDR2 SQIVND (reference sequence). Trimming removed 7 bases from V and 1 base from J; junction bases left unmatched: 19. The DNA of the CDR3 is TGTGCCAGTACTTCTACCCCGGGACAGGGGCGAGGAAGGAGCAATCAGCCCCAGCATTTT. Amino acids: CASTSTPGQGRGRSNQPQHF.

The genes are TRBV27 and TRBJ1-6; D is uncertain. The CDR3 sequence is 20 residues long. V lost 0 bases, J lost 10 bases, and 28 bases lay in between. Germline V gives CDR1 MNHEY, CDR2 SMNVEV (reference sequence). The CDR3 sequence is CASSLSLPGVSKNTPSPLHF. The CDR3 DNA sequence: TGTGCCAGCAGTTTATCCCTCCCCGGGGTATCAAAAAATACGCCCTCACCCCTCCACTTT.

Details on this clone: The sample holds other DNA sequences that translate to the same CDR3. V usage is TRBV7-2 and J usage is TRBJ2-3; 9 positions match TRBD2. The length of the CDR3 is 16 residues. Germline-derived CDR1 and CDR2 are SGHTA and FQGNSA. With 3 bases clipped from V and 1 base from J, the junction kept 5 bases outside the gene matches. CDR3 nucleotides: TGTGCCAGCAGCTTGGTTAGCGGGAGTGGCACAGATACGCAGTATTTT. This translates into CASSLVSGSGTDTQYF.

The CDR3 loop is CASSRDRVLTGELFF. In DNA, the CDR3 is TGTGCCAGCAGCCGGGACAGGGTTCTAACCGGGGAGCTGTTTTTT. V gene TRBV4-2 combines with J gene TRBJ2-2; 9 bases fit TRBD1. The CDR3 length is 15 residues. Losses at the gene ends were 4 bases for V and 5 bases for J; bases not matched to a gene: 5. In germline, CDR1 is LGHNA, CDR2 YNFKEQ.